This T cell receptor (beta chain) is drawn from a study of blood T cell repertoires in COVID-19. About the study: Material from acute and convalescent COVID-19 was sourced from the United States, Italy and Spain.

This CDR3 has 16 amino acids. Germline V gene data show CDR1 as SGHNT and CDR2 as YENEEA. V dropped 3 bases and J dropped 3 bases, with 15 bases sitting between them. Study processing details: The assay estimated nucleated cells by amplifying reference gene primers. Here immunoSEQ multiplex PCR was the method, and the copy in TCRdb shows in-frame clones only, minus some. V and J calls and clone size are those listed in that table; D and trimming were worked out from the DNA. The sample includes some 180,000 clones, approximately 85% of them seen just once. The sample taken for sequencing was peripheral blood. This rearrangement joins TRBV11-3 to TRBJ1-3; no clear D. The TCR originated in an older woman with acute or convalescent COVID-19. Here the CDR3 reads CASSFPGSASGNTIYF. The CDR3 DNA sequence: TGTGCCAGCAGCTTCCCGGGTTCGGCGAGTGGAAACACCATATATTTT.